This T cell receptor beta chain was obtained from a study of shared clonotypes between healthy human individuals. Notes on the study in general: Blood was the only sampled material, and tissue repertoires likely differ. Sequencing depth was predicted to influence how clonotypes are shared among donors.

V gave up 4 bases and J gave up 0 bases, with 14 bases separating them. CDR1 and CDR2 (germline): SGHRS, YFSETQ. CDR3 length equals 16 residues. Libraries were prepared by immunoSEQ multiplex PCR; TCRdb keeps only in-frame clonotypes and omits some of them. In the table there are 2 million or so clones, 90% to 95% of which are singletons. On this clone: What it binds is unknown.

The receptor's source is a man aged 18 to 29 in good health. The chain combines TRBV5-1 with TRBJ1-3, with D perhaps TRBD1 (5 bases). Sequences were obtained from naive CD4+ T cells sorted from blood. Described subset: CD45RA+ positively selected. This CDR3 is CASSPTAQVSGNTIYF. CDR3 nucleotides: TGCGCCAGCAGCCCGACGGCACAGGTCTCTGGAAACACCATATATTTT. Combining the CDR3 with reference TRBV5-1 and TRBJ1-3 gives the whole variable domain KAGVTQTPRYLIKTRGQQVTLSCSPISGHRSVSWYQQTPGQGLQFLFEYFSETQRNKGNFPGRFSGRQFSNSRSEMNVSTLELGDSALYLCASSPTAQVSGNTIYFGEGSWLTVV.